These 10 T cell receptor beta chains originate from one sample sequenced in a study of response to subunit inactivated influenza vaccine. Using its own MiXCR run on the RT-PCR reads, TCRdb lists one record per CDR3 protein. This repertoire shows hundreds of thousands of distinct CDR3 sequences, approximately 15% found once; its top ten account for approximately 3%. Sequencing was performed on CD4+ T cells sorted from PBMCs, taken 23 months after vaccination. The source is a man aged 45 to 75 who received an inactivated influenza vaccine.

The chain joins TRBV30 to TRBJ1-1; D possibly corresponds to TRBD1 (5 bases). Germline V lookup: CDR1 GTSNPN, CDR2 SVGIG (reference sequence). This CDR3 is 12 amino acids long. Trimming removed 5 bases at V and 6 bases at J, with 13 bases between. CDR3 amino acids: CAWGRAGAEAFF. In DNA form, the CDR3 reads TGTGCCTGGGGGAGGGCGGGGGCTGAAGCTTTCTTT.

This clonotype was recorded a few times. The J gene is TRBJ1-2, the V gene TRBV3-1; 11 bases line up with TRBD1. V gave up 0 bases and J gave up 6 bases; unmatched junction bases: 9. The CDR3 totals 17 residues. CDR1 and CDR2 (germline): LGHDT, YNNKEL (reference sequence). This CDR3 is CASSQDITGQGVHGYTF. In nucleotides, the CDR3 is TGTGCCAGCAGCCAAGACATTACGGGACAGGGGGTTCATGGCTACACCTTC.

The J gene is TRBJ2-7, the V gene TRBV20-1, with 8 bases that match TRBD1. After removal of 7 bases from V and 6 bases from J, the junction contained 8 bases not matched to a gene. The CDR3 is 12 residues long. Germline CDR1 DFQATT, CDR2 SNEGSKA (reference sequence). For the CDR3, the DNA is TGCAGTGTTCGTGGACAGGGACCCGAGCAGTACTTC. It codes for CSVRGQGPEQYF.

This chain links TRBV4-3 with TRBJ2-2, with D tentatively TRBD1 or TRBD2 (5 bases each). The germline CDR1 and CDR2 sequences are LGHNA and YSLEER. With 0 bases removed from V and 7 bases from J, the gap between germline ends came to 15 bases. The CDR3 totals 16 residues. The CDR3 spells CASSQEVLFGGGELFF. The CDR3 bases are TGCGCCAGCAGCCAAGAAGTGCTCTTTGGGGGCGGGGAGCTGTTTTTT.

This clonotype was seen only a few times. V and J are TRBV28 and TRBJ2-3; 10 nucleotides align to TRBD2. The trim removed 6 bases at V and 5 bases at J, leaving 8 bases unmatched. Germline V gene data show CDR1 as MDHEN and CDR2 as SYDVKM. The CDR3 has 15 residues. The CDR3 DNA sequence: TGTGCCAGCAGCCCTAGCGGGGGAGTTCAAGATACGCAGTATTTT. This translates into CASSPSGGVQDTQYF.

As DNA, the CDR3 is TGTGCCAGCAGCTTATACTCAGGGGTTACTGAGCAGTACTTC. Residues: CASSLYSGVTEQYF. The chain is built from TRBV7-2 and TRBJ2-7, with a possible D match to TRBD1 (6 bases). Germline CDR1 SGHTA, CDR2 FQGNSA. Deletions cut 2 bases from V and 7 bases from J, with 15 bases between. CDR3 length equals 14 residues.

This clonotype was picked up a small number of times. The V and J genes are TRBV25-1 and TRBJ2-7; possible D gene TRBD1, 9 bases. The CDR3 spans 16 residues. Germline V gene sequence: CDR1 MGHDK, CDR2 SYGVNS. V was pared by 6 bases and J by 2 bases, with 20 bases between. This CDR3 reads CASSLAGGQGTYEQYF. Here the CDR3 DNA reads TGTGCCAGCAGCCTCGCGGGAGGACAGGGGACCTACGAGCAGTACTTC.

This clonotype was recorded a few times. V is TRBV24-1 and J is TRBJ2-1; D tentatively fits TRBD1 or TRBD2 (5 bases each). V shed 0 bases and J shed 7 bases, with 18 bases lying between them. This CDR3 has 17 residues. Germline V gives CDR1 KGHDR, CDR2 SFDVKD. DNA of the CDR3: TGTGCCACCAGTGATTTGCCGACCGGGGCATACGGGAATGAGCAGTTCTTC. It encodes CATSDLPTGAYGNEQFF.

The chain uses TRBV27 and TRBJ1-4; 8 nucleotides align to TRBD1. CDR1 MNHEY and CDR2 SMNVEV come from the germline V gene (reference sequence). The J segment lost 3 bases and the V segment lost 8 bases, leaving 2 bases of the junction unmatched. This CDR3 is built from 13 residues. The CDR3 DNA is TGTGCCAGCCGGGACAGGCCTAATGAAAAACTGTTTTTT. Protein: CASRDRPNEKLFF.

This clonotype turned up a few times. The chain links TRBV4-1 to TRBJ2-7, with 7 bases matching TRBD1. Trimming took 0 bases from V and 4 from J; bases not matched to a gene: 9. Per germline, CDR1 MGHRA and CDR2 YSYEKL. The CDR3 is made up of 16 amino acids. The DNA for the CDR3 is TGCGCCAGCAGCCAAGATCCGGGACAGCTGATTTACGAGCAGTACTTC. Its translation is CASSQDPGQLIYEQYF.